The 22 T cell receptor beta chains listed next were all sequenced from one sample in a study of cytomegalovirus exposure and HLA in healthy donors. Only in-frame clones appear in the TCRdb table, and some are missing; sequencing was by immunoSEQ multiplex PCR. This sample has some 250,000 clones; about 90% occur once, and the top ten carry 0.35% to 0.4%. The sample taken for sequencing was PBMCs. Receptor source: a woman younger than 35 in good health and CMV-seronegative.

This clone was counted only a few times. The V and J genes are TRBV7-9 and TRBJ2-7, with 9 bases matching TRBD1. Looked up from germline, CDR1 is SEHNR and CDR2 is FQNEAQ (reference sequence). The CDR3 sequence is 15 residues long. The V gene end was trimmed by 1 base and the J gene end by 2 bases; junction bases not matched to a gene: 3. The CDR3 sequence: CASSLGTGVPYEQYV. CDR3 nucleotides: TGTGCCAGCAGCTTAGGGACAGGGGTGCCCTACGAGCAGTACGTC.

The CDR3 here is CASSHGTELFYSNQPQHF. CDR3 nucleotide sequence: TGTGCCAGCAGCCACGGGACAGAGCTTTTTTATAGCAATCAGCCCCAGCATTTT. The chain employs TRBV7-9 and TRBJ1-5; 7 bases match TRBD1. CDR3 length: 18 amino acids. Germline CDR1 reads SEHNR; CDR2 reads FQNEAQ (reference sequence). V trimming: 5 bases; J trimming: 0 bases; junction bases outside the gene matches: 13. Filled out from reference TRBV7-9 and TRBJ1-5, the complete variable domain reads DTGVSQNPRHKITKRGQNVTFRCDPISEHNRLYWYRQTLGQGPEFLTYFQNEAQLEKSRLLSDRFSAERPKGSFSTLEIQRTEQGDSAMYLCASSHGTELFYSNQPQHFGDGTRLSIL.

This rearrangement joins TRBV27 to TRBJ1-5; no firm D call. Germline V gene lookup returns CDR1 MNHEY and CDR2 SMNVEV (reference sequence). This CDR3 is 13 amino acids long. V dropped 6 bases and J dropped 3 bases, with 9 bases sitting between them. The CDR3 here is CASRWASNQPQHF. CDR3 coding DNA: TGTGCCAGCAGATGGGCTTCCAATCAGCCCCAGCATTTT.

The chain links TRBV4-3 to TRBJ2-1; TRBD1 matches 10 bases. The germline V gene has CDR1 LGHNA and CDR2 YSLEER. V was pared by 0 bases and J by 5 bases, with 4 bases of the junction left unmatched. The CDR3 spans 16 residues. The CDR3 region has the DNA TGCGCCAGCAGCCAAGATGACAGGGGGCGCGACAATGAGCAGTTCTTC. Translation gives CASSQDDRGRDNEQFF.

The V call is TRBV27, the J call TRBJ1-5; D possibly corresponds to TRBD1 (6 bases). Between the trimmed V and J ends, which lost 4 bases and 1 base, there was a span of 14 bases. This CDR3 region has 16 residues. Germline CDR1 reads MNHEY; CDR2 reads SMNVEV (reference sequence). CDR3 residues: CASSSYTGSSNQPQHF. CDR3 bases: TGTGCCAGCAGTTCCTACACAGGGTCAAGCAATCAGCCCCAGCATTTT.

The chain couples TRBV6-5 to TRBJ1-5; 7 bases fit TRBD1. This CDR3 is 15 amino acids long. Germline V gene lookup returns CDR1 MNHEY and CDR2 SVGAGI. Losses at the gene ends were 8 bases for V and 1 base for J; bases not matched to a gene: 8. CDR3 coding DNA: TGTGCCAGCGGTAGGGACAGCGGCAGCAATCAGCCCCAGCATTTT. It specifies CASGRDSGSNQPQHF.

The chain is built from TRBV14 and TRBJ2-1; 9 positions match TRBD1. After removal of 4 bases from V and 3 bases from J, the junction contained 10 bases not matched to a gene. CDR3 length: 17 residues. The germline gives CDR1 SGHDN, CDR2 FVKESK. The CDR3 coding sequence is TGTGCCAGCAGCCCAAACCCGGGACAGGGTGGCTACAATGAGCAGTTCTTC. Translating gives CASSPNPGQGGYNEQFF. Full variable domain (missing parts from reference TRBV14 and TRBJ2-1): EAGVTQFPSHSVIEKGQTVTLRCDPISGHDNLYWYRRVMGKEIKFLLHFVKESKQDESGMPNNRFLAERTGGTYSTLKVQPAELEDSGVYFCASSPNPGQGGYNEQFFGPGTRLTVL.

V gene TRBV23-1 combines with J gene TRBJ2-2; 16 nucleotides agree with TRBD2. TRBV23-1 is sorted into the ORF group, with uncertain function. The CDR3 contains 19 residues. Trimming took 3 bases from V and 3 from J; bases not matched to a gene: 7. CDR3 amino acids: CASSHPGLAGGYHTGELFF. The CDR3, as DNA: TGCGCCAGCAGTCACCCGGGACTAGCGGGGGGGTACCACACCGGGGAGCTGTTTTTT.

The chain has TRBV5-1 and TRBJ2-1; unclear D gene. This CDR3 has 15 amino acids. The V and J ends lost 1 base and 3 bases respectively, with 11 bases between them. Germline CDR1 is SGHRS and CDR2 is YFSETQ. Written as DNA, the CDR3 is TGCGCCAGCAGCTTGTTCGGAAGCGACTACAATGAGCAGTTCTTC. This encodes CASSLFGSDYNEQFF.

In this sample, this clone turned up once. The chain combines TRBV28 with TRBJ1-5; possibly TRBD1 for D (5 bases). This CDR3 has 13 amino acids. Trimming removed 4 bases from V and 7 bases from J, with 11 bases in between. The germline gives CDR1 MDHEN, CDR2 SYDVKM. This CDR3 reads CASSSSGEQPQHF. The CDR3, as DNA: TGTGCCAGCAGTTCCTCGGGGGAACAGCCCCAGCATTTT.

The chain uses TRBV5-4 and TRBJ1-3; D is unresolved. V lost 4 bases to trimming and J lost 1 base, with 6 bases between them. The germline V gene has CDR1 SGHNT and CDR2 YYREEE (reference sequence). The CDR3 covers 13 residues. The CDR3 protein is CASSRGSGNTIYF. CDR3 nucleotide sequence: TGTGCCAGCAGCCGAGGTTCTGGAAACACCATATATTTT.

V gene TRBV28 combines with J gene TRBJ2-1; 9 bases are a match to TRBD2. The V segment lost 5 bases and the J segment 8 bases; nucleotides outside the gene matches: 4. The CDR3 is 13 residues long. Per the germline V gene, CDR1 is MDHEN and CDR2 is SYDVKM. The CDR3 region is CASSPSSGDEQFF. In DNA, the CDR3 is TGTGCCAGCAGTCCCTCTAGCGGGGATGAGCAGTTCTTC. The full variable domain, completed using reference TRBV28 and TRBJ2-1, is DVKVTQSSRYLVKRTGEKVFLECVQDMDHENMFWYRQDPGLGLRLIYFSYDVKMKEKGDIPEGYSVSREKKERFSLILESASTNQTSMYLCASSPSSGDEQFFGPGTRLTVL.

V gene TRBV27 combines with J gene TRBJ2-3; the D gene is possibly TRBD2 (7 bases). The CDR3 spans 14 residues. Germline V lookup: CDR1 MNHEY, CDR2 SMNVEV (reference sequence). Trimming left V 0 bases short and J 7 bases short, with 11 bases between. The CDR3 region has the DNA TGTGCCAGCAGTTTATCAGGGGGGGTTAATACGCAGTATTTT. It codes for CASSLSGGVNTQYF.

This chain links TRBV6-7 with TRBJ2-5, with 16 bases lining up with TRBD2. TRBV6-7 is treated as an ORF (open reading frame) with a function not yet certain. The CDR3 length is 18 residues. The V and J ends lost 6 bases and 5 bases, in that order; junction bases with no gene match: 12. CDR3 amino acids: CASRHGTSGGESVETQYF. CDR3 bases: TGTGCCAGCAGGCACGGGACTAGCGGGGGGGAATCGGTGGAGACCCAGTACTTC.

The chain couples TRBV30 to TRBJ1-1; possible D gene TRBD1, 5 bases. V lost 2 bases and J lost 5, with 12 bases in between. The CDR3 has 13 residues. Looked up from germline, CDR1 is GTSNPN and CDR2 is SVGIG (reference sequence). The CDR3 sequence is CAWSPRERTEAFF. In nucleotides, the CDR3 is TGTGCCTGGAGTCCCAGGGAAAGGACTGAAGCTTTCTTT.

This chain uses TRBV7-9 with TRBJ1-1; a weak D match, TRBD1 (6 bases). Germline V CDR1 and CDR2: SEHNR, FQNEAQ (reference sequence). The V end was cut by 5 bases, the J end by 8 bases, with 18 bases between. This CDR3 is built from 14 residues. CDR3 coding DNA: TGTGCCAGCAGCCGGTCCAGGGGCCATCGGGAAGCTTTCTTT. The encoded protein is CASSRSRGHREAFF.

This chain connects TRBV4-2 to TRBJ1-1, with D hard to call. The CDR3 is 11 amino acids. Germline loops: CDR1 LGHNA, CDR2 YNFKEQ. Trimming took 2 bases from V and 11 from J, leaving 9 bases between them. The CDR3, as DNA: TGTGCCAGCAGCCAAAGCGGGAAGGCTTTCTTT. Encoded protein: CASSQSGKAFF.

The table lists this clone with a count of one. The rearrangement joins TRBV28 to TRBJ2-3; perhaps TRBD1 as D (6 bases). The CDR3 runs 14 residues. The V end lost 3 bases, the J end lost 6 bases, and 13 bases lay between the germline ends. Germline assignment: CDR1 MDHEN and CDR2 SYDVKM. The chain's CDR3 is CASSLDQGLDTQYF. CDR3 bases: TGTGCCAGCAGTTTGGACCAGGGGTTGGATACGCAGTATTTT.

The rearrangement joins TRBV7-7 to TRBJ2-5, with 9 bases identical to TRBD1. The V gene end was trimmed by 5 bases and the J gene end by 5 bases; junction bases not matched to a gene: 9. The CDR3 extends over 15 amino acids. Germline V lookup: CDR1 SSHAT, CDR2 FNYEAQ (reference sequence). The CDR3 coding sequence is TGTGCCAGCAGCCCAAACAGGGGGCTGTGGGAGACCCAGTACTTC. It encodes CASSPNRGLWETQYF. Full variable domain (missing parts from reference TRBV7-7 and TRBJ2-5): GAGVSQSPRYKVTKRGQDVTLRCDPISSHATLYWYQQALGQGPEFLTYFNYEAQPDKSGLPSDRFSAERPEGSISTLTIQRTEQRDSAMYRCASSPNRGLWETQYFGPGTRLLVL.

The V gene is TRBV5-1, the J gene TRBJ2-5; D remains ambiguous. CDR3 size: 13 residues. V lost 7 bases and J lost 5, with 15 bases in between. CDR1 and CDR2 from the germline V gene are SGHRS and YFSETQ. The CDR3 DNA reads as TGCGCCAGCTCCCGCGCGAGTGCGGAGACCCAGTACTTC. This encodes CASSRASAETQYF.

This rearrangement joins TRBV11-2 to TRBJ1-3, with TRBD1 matching over 7 bases. CDR3 size: 15 residues. Trimming removed 5 bases from V and 4 bases from J; junction bases left unmatched: 8. Germline CDR1 and CDR2: SGHAT and FQNNGV. The CDR3 is CASSPQTGAGNTIYF. Written as DNA, the CDR3 is TGTGCCAGCAGCCCCCAAACAGGGGCGGGAAACACCATATATTTT.

The chain employs TRBV4-1 and TRBJ2-7; TRBD1 aligns across 9 bases. In germline, CDR1 is MGHRA, CDR2 YSYEKL. The CDR3 spans 15 residues. V lost 2 bases to trimming and J lost 1 base; unmatched junction nucleotides: 3. The DNA for the CDR3 is TGCGCCAGCAGCCAAAGACAGGGGGGTTCCTACGAGCAGTACGTC. Its protein product is CASSQRQGGSYEQYV.